Listed below are T cell receptor beta chains from one sample, sequenced in a study of blood T cell repertoires in COVID-19. Profiling relied on immunoSEQ multiplex PCR, and the TCRdb table lists in-frame clones only, not all of them. The table records 180,000 or so clones, 85% to 90% of them present only once. The sample was peripheral blood. These receptors came from a man aged 18 to 29 with active or convalescent COVID-19. Each CDR3 is given with its conserved first and last residue. The order of the fields is V gene, D gene, J gene, clone size, CDR3 DNA, CDR3 protein. The D gene is left open where the match is weak. Clone size is not always given. Where it is, it says once, few, many or a class for expanded clones.

V gene: TRBV7-9
D gene: TRBD1
J gene: TRBJ2-1
clone size: NA
CDR3 DNA: TGTGCCAGCAGCTTAGTTATGGGACAGGGTGACAATGAGCAGTTCTTC
CDR3 protein: CASSLVMGQGDNEQFF

V gene: TRBV18
D gene: NA
J gene: TRBJ1-3
clone size: NA
CDR3 DNA: TGTGCCAGCTCACCACCCGGGACATCTGGAAACACCATATATTTT
CDR3 protein: CASSPPGTSGNTIYF

V gene: TRBV7-2
D gene: NA
J gene: TRBJ1-5
clone size: NA
CDR3 DNA: TGTGCCAGCAGCTTCAGTTATAGCAATCAGCCCCAGCATTTT
CDR3 protein: CASSFSYSNQPQHF

V gene: TRBV28
D gene: TRBD1
J gene: TRBJ1-3
clone size: NA
CDR3 DNA: TGTGCCAGCAGTTTAGTAACACAGGGGGTTCGCGGAAACACCATATATTTT
CDR3 protein: CASSLVTQGVRGNTIYF

V gene: TRBV27
D gene: TRBD1
J gene: TRBJ1-2
clone size: NA
CDR3 DNA: TGTGCCAGCAGTTTATACCCCCCCGACAGGGCCCCTAACTATGGCTACACCTTC
CDR3 protein: CASSLYPPDRAPNYGYTF

V gene: TRBV11-3
D gene: NA
J gene: TRBJ2-5
clone size: NA
CDR3 DNA: TGTGCCAGCAGCTTAGGGGCAGGGGAGGAGACCCAGTACTTC
CDR3 protein: CASSLGAGEETQYF

V gene: TRBV5-1
D gene: NA
J gene: TRBJ2-1
clone size: NA
CDR3 DNA: TGCGCCAGCAGCTCGGGACTCGACAATGAGCAGTTCTTC
CDR3 protein: CASSSGLDNEQFF

V gene: TRBV5-6
D gene: NA
J gene: TRBJ2-6
clone size: NA
CDR3 DNA: TGTGCCAGCAGCCCAGGGGACTCTGGGGCCAACGTCCTGACTTTC
CDR3 protein: CASSPGDSGANVLTF

V gene: TRBV14
D gene: NA
J gene: TRBJ1-5
clone size: once
CDR3 DNA: TGTGCCAGCAGCCTGAGCGCGAATCAGCCCCAGCATTTT
CDR3 protein: CASSLSANQPQHF

V gene: TRBV12-3/TRBV12-4
D gene: TRBD1
J gene: TRBJ1-2
clone size: NA
CDR3 DNA: TGTGCCAGCAGGGGACAGGGCCGAGGGGGCTACACCTTC
CDR3 protein: CASRGQGRGGYTF

V gene: TRBV13
D gene: NA
J gene: TRBJ1-2
clone size: NA
CDR3 DNA: TGTGCCAGCAGCTTATTTGGGGGGGCGCCCAACTATGGCTACACCTTC
CDR3 protein: CASSLFGGAPNYGYTF

V gene: TRBV15
D gene: TRBD1
J gene: TRBJ1-5
clone size: NA
CDR3 DNA: TGTGCCACCAGCAGAGATCTCTTAGGATCGGGACAGGGATTAGATAGCAATCAGCCCCAGCATTTT
CDR3 protein: CATSRDLLGSGQGLDSNQPQHF

V gene: TRBV10-2
D gene: TRBD1
J gene: TRBJ1-2
clone size: NA
CDR3 DNA: TGCGCCAGCGGAGAGGGTTTTCCGGGACAGGGCTCCTATGGCTACACCTTC
CDR3 protein: CASGEGFPGQGSYGYTF

V gene: TRBV3-1/TRBV3-2
D gene: TRBD2
J gene: TRBJ2-3
clone size: many
CDR3 DNA: TGTGCCAGCAGCCAAGCGGGGGGGCACACAGATACGCAGTATTTT
CDR3 protein: CASSQAGGHTDTQYF

V gene: TRBV6-5
D gene: NA
J gene: TRBJ1-2
clone size: NA
CDR3 DNA: TGTGCCAGCAGGGACGACAGGAGGAACTATGGCTACACCTTC
CDR3 protein: CASRDDRRNYGYTF

V gene: TRBV19
D gene: TRBD1
J gene: TRBJ1-1
clone size: NA
CDR3 DNA: TGTGCCAGTAGTATCCGCCCGGGACAGGGGTCTGAAGCTTTCTTT
CDR3 protein: CASSIRPGQGSEAFF

V gene: TRBV24-1
D gene: NA
J gene: TRBJ1-2
clone size: NA
CDR3 DNA: TGTGCCACCAGTGCCGGTAACTATGGCTACACCTTC
CDR3 protein: CATSAGNYGYTF

V gene: TRBV7-6
D gene: TRBD1
J gene: TRBJ2-1
clone size: NA
CDR3 DNA: TGTGCCAGCAGTTTACGCCCGGTGGCGTTGTGGGGACAGGGTCCCTACAATGAGCAGTTCTTC
CDR3 protein: CASSLRPVALWGQGPYNEQFF

V gene: TRBV7-6
D gene: NA
J gene: TRBJ2-7
clone size: NA
CDR3 DNA: TGTGCCAGCAGCGCCCAAGACAAGTCCGAGCAGTACTTC
CDR3 protein: CASSAQDKSEQYF

V gene: TRBV7-3
D gene: NA
J gene: TRBJ2-7
clone size: NA
CDR3 DNA: TGTGCCAGCAGCTTAACGCCTAGTAACTACGAGCAGTACTTC
CDR3 protein: CASSLTPSNYEQYF

V gene: TRBV9
D gene: NA
J gene: TRBJ1-1
clone size: NA
CDR3 DNA: TGTGCCAGCAGCCCCCCCAGGGCTTTTTACACTGAAGCTTTCTTT
CDR3 protein: CASSPPRAFYTEAFF

V gene: TRBV5-1
D gene: TRBD1
J gene: TRBJ1-1
clone size: NA
CDR3 DNA: TGCGCCAGCAGCCCTGGCACGGGACAGGGGAACACTGAAGCTTTCTTT
CDR3 protein: CASSPGTGQGNTEAFF

V gene: TRBV11-2
D gene: TRBD2
J gene: TRBJ2-2
clone size: NA
CDR3 DNA: TGTGCCAGCAGCTTAGACGGACTAGCGCCCGGGGAGCTGTTTTTT
CDR3 protein: CASSLDGLAPGELFF

V gene: TRBV29-1
D gene: NA
J gene: TRBJ1-1
clone size: NA
CDR3 DNA: TGCAGCGTCCGACAGTGGACGGACACTGAAGCTTTCTTT
CDR3 protein: CSVRQWTDTEAFF

V gene: TRBV10-3
D gene: NA
J gene: TRBJ2-2
clone size: NA
CDR3 DNA: TGTGCCATCAGTGAGCAGAAGTACGGGGAGCTGTTTTTT
CDR3 protein: CAISEQKYGELFF

V gene: TRBV25-1
D gene: TRBD2
J gene: TRBJ2-3
clone size: NA
CDR3 DNA: TGTGCCAGCAGTGAATGGGCTAGCGGGGGGATCACAGATACGCAGTATTTT
CDR3 protein: CASSEWASGGITDTQYF

V gene: TRBV19
D gene: NA
J gene: TRBJ1-4
clone size: NA
CDR3 DNA: TGTGCCAGTACAGGGTTTGAGAGTGAAAAACTGTTTTTT
CDR3 protein: CASTGFESEKLFF

V gene: TRBV6-5
D gene: NA
J gene: TRBJ1-5
clone size: NA
CDR3 DNA: TGTGCCAGCAGTCCAGGGTCCGCTCAGCCCCAGCATTTT
CDR3 protein: CASSPGSAQPQHF

V gene: TRBV6-2/TRBV6-3
D gene: NA
J gene: TRBJ1-1
clone size: NA
CDR3 DNA: TGTGCCAGCAGCTCACAGGGGAACACTGAAGCTTTCTTT
CDR3 protein: CASSSQGNTEAFF

V gene: TRBV14
D gene: NA
J gene: TRBJ1-1
clone size: NA
CDR3 DNA: TGTGCCAGCAGCCCGAGGGTTGGGGTCACTGAAGCTTTCTTT
CDR3 protein: CASSPRVGVTEAFF

V gene: TRBV4-1
D gene: NA
J gene: TRBJ1-1
clone size: NA
CDR3 DNA: TGCGCCAGCAGCCAAGAATGGAGTCAGACGAACACTGAAGCTTTCTTT
CDR3 protein: CASSQEWSQTNTEAFF

V gene: TRBV30
D gene: TRBD2
J gene: TRBJ2-1
clone size: NA
CDR3 DNA: TGTGCCTGGAGCTATCTAGCGGGTTACAATGAGCAGTTCTTC
CDR3 protein: CAWSYLAGYNEQFF

V gene: TRBV28
D gene: NA
J gene: TRBJ1-1
clone size: NA
CDR3 DNA: TGTGCCAGCAGTTTCCGATTAACGGACACTGAAGCTTTCTTT
CDR3 protein: CASSFRLTDTEAFF

V gene: TRBV11-3
D gene: NA
J gene: TRBJ1-5
clone size: NA
CDR3 DNA: TGTGCCAGCAGCTTACGAGTTTTGAGCAATCAGCCCCAGCATTTT
CDR3 protein: CASSLRVLSNQPQHF

V gene: TRBV9
D gene: NA
J gene: TRBJ2-1
clone size: NA
CDR3 DNA: TGTGCCAGCAGCTATGAGGCGAGCTCCTACAATGAGCAGTTCTTC
CDR3 protein: CASSYEASSYNEQFF

V gene: TRBV9
D gene: TRBD1
J gene: TRBJ1-2
clone size: NA
CDR3 DNA: TGTGCCAGCAGCGCACGAACCCGGGACAGTCGAAGCTATGGCTACACCTTC
CDR3 protein: CASSARTRDSRSYGYTF

V gene: TRBV5-1
D gene: NA
J gene: TRBJ1-5
clone size: NA
CDR3 DNA: TGCGCCAGCAGGATGGGGGGTGGGCAGCCCCAGCATTTT
CDR3 protein: CASRMGGGQPQHF

V gene: TRBV28
D gene: NA
J gene: TRBJ1-2
clone size: NA
CDR3 DNA: TGTGCCACCGGGACTTGGGGTGGTGGCTACACCTTC
CDR3 protein: CATGTWGGGYTF

V gene: TRBV18
D gene: TRBD1
J gene: TRBJ1-3
clone size: NA
CDR3 DNA: TGTGCCAGCTCCCCCGGGACAGGGATAACGAACACCATATATTTT
CDR3 protein: CASSPGTGITNTIYF

V gene: TRBV2
D gene: NA
J gene: TRBJ1-4
clone size: NA
CDR3 DNA: TGTGCCAGCAGTGAATCCCAGGGCAGGCGGGAAAAACTGTTTTTT
CDR3 protein: CASSESQGRREKLFF

V gene: TRBV9
D gene: NA
J gene: TRBJ1-6
clone size: NA
CDR3 DNA: TGTGCCAGCAGTTGGGGGGGCCACGATAATTCACCCCTCCACTTT
CDR3 protein: CASSWGGHDNSPLHF

V gene: TRBV6-2/TRBV6-3
D gene: NA
J gene: TRBJ2-1
clone size: NA
CDR3 DNA: TGTGCCAGCAGTTATTCGGACAGGATCACCGGGACTAGATATCACAATGAGCAGTTCTTC
CDR3 protein: CASSYSDRITGTRYHNEQFF

V gene: TRBV4-3
D gene: TRBD2
J gene: TRBJ2-6
clone size: NA
CDR3 DNA: TGCGCCAGCAGCCAGACCCTCGCGGGGGGGGTAGAGGTGAACGTCCTGACTTTC
CDR3 protein: CASSQTLAGGVEVNVLTF

V gene: TRBV28
D gene: NA
J gene: TRBJ1-2
clone size: NA
CDR3 DNA: TGTGCCAGCACCCTACCCGTGGGGCCGTCTAAGGGCTACACCTTC
CDR3 protein: CASTLPVGPSKGYTF

V gene: TRBV6-5
D gene: TRBD1
J gene: TRBJ1-4
clone size: NA
CDR3 DNA: TGTGCCAGCAGAGGGACAGGGGAGGTCGGACTGTTTTTT
CDR3 protein: CASRGTGEVGLFF

V gene: TRBV2
D gene: NA
J gene: TRBJ2-5
clone size: NA
CDR3 DNA: TGTGCCAGCAGTGAATTTGAGCTTGAGGAGACCCAGTACTTC
CDR3 protein: CASSEFELEETQYF